This T cell receptor beta chain was captured in a study of cytomegalovirus exposure and HLA in healthy donors. In the study overall: The 110 or so validation repertoires used the same platform as the roughly 610 first-cohort repertoires, a later analysis reported.

The study's findings and limits: Most TCR sequences showed up rarely, but some public TCRs showed up in many donors. There were a few CMV-associated chains whose specificity for CMV antigens was confirmed in vitro.

Worth noting for this clone: What it binds is unknown.

This table comes from immunoSEQ multiplex PCR, and its TCRdb copy is limited to in-frame clones, with some not included. The sample consists of fewer than 350,000 clones, roughly 90% of them appearing once. The CDR3 is 16 residues long. V was clipped by 5 bases and J by 3 bases; unmatched bases: 13. Germline-derived CDR1 and CDR2 are LNHDA and SQIVND (reference sequence). The sequence was collected from a woman aged 18-29 years in good health and CMV-seronegative. V is TRBV19 and J is TRBJ2-7; 7 positions agree with TRBD1. The sample was PBMCs. The CDR3 reads CASSPDSGTASYEQYF. DNA for the CDR3: TGTGCCAGTAGTCCAGACTCCGGGACAGCTAGCTACGAGCAGTACTTC.